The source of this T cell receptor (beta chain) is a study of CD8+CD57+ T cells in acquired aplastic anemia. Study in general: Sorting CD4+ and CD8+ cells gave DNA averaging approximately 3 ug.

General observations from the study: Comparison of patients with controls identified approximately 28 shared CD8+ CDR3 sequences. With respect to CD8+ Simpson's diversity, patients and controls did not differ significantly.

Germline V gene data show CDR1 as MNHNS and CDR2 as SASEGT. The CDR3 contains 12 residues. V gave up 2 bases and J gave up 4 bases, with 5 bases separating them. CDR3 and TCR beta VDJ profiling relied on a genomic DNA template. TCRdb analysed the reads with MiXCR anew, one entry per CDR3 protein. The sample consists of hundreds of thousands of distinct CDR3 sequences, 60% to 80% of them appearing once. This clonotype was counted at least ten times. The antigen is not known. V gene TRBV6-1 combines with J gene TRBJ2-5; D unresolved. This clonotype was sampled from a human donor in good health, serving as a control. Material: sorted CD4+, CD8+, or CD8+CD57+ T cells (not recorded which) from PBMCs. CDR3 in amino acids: CASSEWGETQYF. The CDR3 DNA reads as TGTGCCAGCAGTGAATGGGGAGAGACCCAGTACTTC.